This entry describes one T cell receptor (beta chain). The antigen is unknown. TCRdb keeps only in-frame clones here, not all; method: immunoSEQ multiplex PCR. Of 150,000 to 200,000 clones in the sample, nearly 90% are singletons; the top ten hold 4% to 4.5%. The source of the sample is a study of cytomegalovirus exposure and HLA in healthy donors. Study observations and caveats: In vitro assays verified that three CMV-associated chains recognized CMV antigens specifically.

The CDR3 sequence is 15 residues long. The V gene end was trimmed by 0 bases and the J gene end by 2 bases; junction bases not matched to a gene: 0. Per the germline V gene, CDR1 is SGHRS and CDR2 is YFSETQ. What was sequenced was PBMCs. The J gene is TRBJ2-7, the V gene TRBV5-1; 12 bases are a match to TRBD1. This receptor was taken from a man younger than 35 in good health and CMV-seropositive. The CDR3 bases are TGCGCCAGCAGCTTGGGGGACAGGGGGCCCTACGAGCAGTACTTC. As protein: CASSLGDRGPYEQYF.